The 10 T cell receptor beta chains below come from one sample, sequenced in a study of cytomegalovirus exposure and HLA in healthy donors. Use of 60 Vbeta and 13 Jbeta primers characterized the PCR. The protocol was immunoSEQ multiplex PCR, while the TCRdb copy is restricted to in-frame clones and leaves out a portion. The sample carries fewer than 250,000 clones, 60% to 80% recorded once. The material sequenced was PBMCs. Source of these receptors: a man between 18 and 29 years old in good health and CMV-seronegative.

The gene calls are TRBV6-1 and TRBJ2-3; tentatively, D is TRBD2 (7 bases). V was shortened by 1 base and J by 4 bases, with 18 bases between the two germline ends. This CDR3 spans 17 amino acids. Germline assignment: CDR1 MNHNS and CDR2 SASEGT. The CDR3 sequence: CASSEVGWGGRPDTQYF. The CDR3 DNA is TGTGCCAGCAGTGAAGTCGGGTGGGGGGGCCGTCCAGATACGCAGTATTTT.

This clone was observed a handful of times. This chain connects TRBV6-1 to TRBJ2-2, with 9 nucleotides matching TRBD1. CDR1 MNHNS and CDR2 SASEGT come from the germline V gene. This CDR3 has 15 residues. V lost 4 bases, J lost 7 bases, and 7 bases stayed unmatched. CDR3 nucleotides: TGTGCCAGCAGTGCGACAGGGGGAGGGAGCGGGGAGCTGTTTTTT. Amino acids: CASSATGGGSGELFF.

This clone was detected only once. The rearrangement joins TRBV18 to TRBJ1-1, with 7 bases fitting TRBD1. V lost 2 bases, J lost 0 bases, and 0 bases stayed unmatched. Germline values: CDR1 KGHSH, CDR2 LQKENI. The CDR3 extends over 14 amino acids. The CDR3 loop is CASSPTGVNTEAFF. CDR3 bases: TGTGCCAGCTCACCAACAGGGGTGAACACTGAAGCTTTCTTT.

This clone was counted only a few times. V and J are TRBV5-1 and TRBJ1-1; no clear D. From germline, CDR1 is SGHRS and CDR2 YFSETQ. The V end lost 3 bases, the J end lost 0 bases, and 9 bases lay between the germline ends. The length of the CDR3 is 14 residues. CDR3 region: CASSYELLNTEAFF. The CDR3 bases are TGCGCCAGCAGCTACGAGTTATTGAACACTGAAGCTTTCTTT.

Here the CDR3 reads CASSSQFWGEETQYF. CDR3 in DNA: TGTGCCAGCAGCTCCCAGTTTTGGGGGGAAGAGACCCAGTACTTC. V usage is TRBV11-2 and J usage is TRBJ2-5; D is possibly TRBD2 (6 bases). Germline CDR1 and CDR2: SGHAT and FQNNGV. This CDR3 contains 15 residues. Between the trimmed V and J ends, which lost 4 bases and 3 bases, there was a span of 15 bases.

This sequence joins TRBV5-6 and TRBJ1-6; maybe TRBD1 (5 bases). Per the germline V gene, CDR1 is SGHDT and CDR2 is YYEEEE. The CDR3 totals 16 residues. V lost 4 bases and J 0 bases, leaving 11 bases between the germline ends. This chain's CDR3 is CASSTIQGSYNSPLHF. The CDR3 nucleotides read TGTGCCAGCAGCACTATCCAGGGCTCCTATAATTCACCCCTCCACTTT.

The rearrangement joins TRBV15 to TRBJ1-1; 7 positions match TRBD1. The CDR3 contains 15 residues. The germline gives CDR1 LNHNV, CDR2 YYDKDF (reference sequence). The trim removed 5 bases at V and 2 bases at J, leaving 8 bases unmatched. CDR3 protein: CATSGPGTENTEAFF. In DNA form, the CDR3 reads TGTGCCACCAGCGGACCCGGGACAGAAAACACTGAAGCTTTCTTT.

The chain combines TRBV7-2 with TRBJ1-2, with D possibly TRBD1 on 5 matching bases. The CDR3 loop spans 13 amino acids. V was trimmed by 5 bases and J by 7 bases, leaving 14 bases between them. Germline V gene lookup returns CDR1 SGHTA and CDR2 FQGNSA. CDR3 sequence (DNA): TGTGCCAGCAGCCCAGGCTATGGGGCTGGCTACACCTTC. Protein sequence: CASSPGYGAGYTF. The variable domain in full, completed from reference TRBV7-2 and TRBJ1-2, reads GAGVSQSPSNKVTEKGKDVELRCDPISGHTALYWYRQSLGQGLEFLIYFQGNSAPDKSGLPSDRFSAERTGGSVSTLTIQRTQQEDSAVYLCASSPGYGAGYTFGSGTRLTVV.

This clone appeared a few times. This chain connects TRBV19 to TRBJ2-3; 12 bases agree with TRBD2. This CDR3 contains 19 residues. Germline V lookup: CDR1 LNHDA, CDR2 SQIVND (reference sequence). CDR3 DNA sequence: TGTGTGCCAGTAAGAGTGGCTAGCGGGAGGGCTTCTCACACAGATACGCAGTATTTT. Protein product: CVPVRVASGRASHTDTQYF.

The genes are TRBV19 and TRBJ2-5; D might be TRBD2 (7 bases). The germline V gene encodes CDR1 LNHDA and CDR2 SQIVND (reference sequence). Trimming cost V 3 bases and J 1 base, with 21 bases left between them. This CDR3 is 18 amino acids long. The CDR3 bases are TGTGCCAGTAGTATTTTAGGGGGGGGCCCCGGGATCCAAGAGACCCAGTACTTC. Protein product: CASSILGGGPGIQETQYF.